Listed below are T cell receptor beta chains from one sample, sequenced in a study of CD8 T cells in Susac syndrome. TCRdb used MiXCR to reprocess the immunoSEQ multiplex PCR reads, holding one entry per CDR3 protein. The sample shows roughly 120,000 distinct CDR3 sequences, roughly 94% of them seen only once. Source material: CD4+ T cells from PBMCs. The receptors originated from a human donor with multiple sclerosis. The CDR3 runs from the conserved cysteine through the conserved F or W. A D gene is named only where the DNA matches it firmly. Clone size, where shown, is once, few, many, or a class for clones that have expanded.

j_call v_call clone_size d_call cdr3_aa cdr3_nt
TRBJ2-7 TRBV15 NA TRBD1 CATSREDRVSYEQYF TGTGCCACCAGCAGAGAGGACAGGGTCTCCTACGAGCAGTACTTC
TRBJ2-7 TRBV18 NA NA CASSVQEKYEQYF TGTGCCAGCTCAGTACAGGAGAAATACGAGCAGTACTTC
TRBJ1-2 TRBV7-9 NA NA CASSLEGGNGYTF TGTGCCAGCAGCTTAGAAGGGGGAAATGGCTACACCTTC
TRBJ1-1 TRBV29-1 NA NA CSVDAVNTEAFF TGCAGCGTGGACGCAGTGAACACTGAAGCTTTCTTT
TRBJ2-3 TRBV19 NA NA CASSLGRGPTDTQYF TGTGCCAGTAGCCTAGGGCGGGGACCCACAGATACGCAGTATTTT
TRBJ2-2 TRBV5-4 NA TRBD2 CASSLTSGVTGELFF TGTGCCAGCAGCTTGACTAGCGGGGTCACCGGGGAGCTGTTTTTT
TRBJ2-1 TRBV19 NA TRBD2 CASSNLAGGQDEQFF TGTGCCAGTAGTAATCTAGCGGGAGGACAAGATGAGCAGTTCTTC
TRBJ2-5 TRBV5-1 few TRBD2 CASSRSGRGQETQYF TGCGCCAGCAGTCGATCCGGGAGGGGTCAAGAGACCCAGTACTTC
TRBJ2-3 TRBV29-1 NA NA CSVEQGSTDTQYF TGCAGCGTTGAGCAGGGGAGCACAGATACGCAGTATTTT
TRBJ2-4 TRBV3-1 NA TRBD2 CASSQLAGVDPYF TGTGCCAGCAGCCAACTAGCGGGAGTAGATCCGTACTTC
TRBJ2-4 TRBV6-6 NA TRBD1 CASSYSRDSKNIQYF TGTGCCAGCAGTTACTCGAGGGACAGCAAAAACATTCAGTACTTC
TRBJ2-3 TRBV4-2 NA NA CASSRLQDTTQYF TGTGCCAGCAGCCGCCTACAGGACACGACGCAGTATTTT
TRBJ1-1 TRBV25-1 NA TRBD1 CASSEFPRQGAEAFF TGTGCCAGCAGTGAATTCCCAAGACAGGGGGCTGAAGCTTTCTTT
TRBJ1-2 TRBV2 NA TRBD1 CASSEQGDRYGYTF TGTGCCAGCAGTGAACAGGGGGACAGATATGGCTACACCTTC
TRBJ2-2 TRBV9 once TRBD2 CASSVGGLREEYTGELFF TGTGCCAGCAGCGTCGGAGGGCTTCGGGAGGAATACACCGGGGAGCTGTTTTTT
TRBJ2-3 TRBV7-9 NA NA CASSLNGYTDTQYF TGTGCCAGCAGCTTAAACGGATACACAGATACGCAGTATTTT
TRBJ1-2 TRBV7-2 NA NA CASSADWFLGYTF TGTGCCAGCAGCGCCGACTGGTTTCTTGGCTACACCTTC
TRBJ1-6 TRBV29-1 NA TRBD1 CSVEDTSGGDSPLHF TGCAGCGTTGAGGACACCTCAGGGGGCGATTCACCCCTCCACTTT
TRBJ1-1 TRBV29-1 NA NA CSITRTTEAFF TGCAGCATTACTAGGACCACTGAAGCTTTCTTT
TRBJ1-5 TRBV19 NA NA CASSMANQPQHF TGTGCCAGTAGTATGGCGAATCAGCCCCAGCATTTT
TRBJ2-7 TRBV7-9 NA TRBD1 CASSWGQSSYEQYF TGTGCCAGCAGCTGGGGACAGTCATCCTACGAGCAGTACTTC
TRBJ1-1 TRBV7-8 NA NA CASSLEPNRPREAFF TGTGCCAGCAGCTTAGAGCCAAACAGACCTCGTGAAGCTTTCTTT
TRBJ1-1 TRBV18 NA TRBD1 CASSRGQPMNTEAFF TGTGCCAGCTCCCGGGGACAGCCCATGAACACTGAAGCTTTCTTT
TRBJ2-3 TRBV3-1 NA NA CASSQNPSSTDTQYF TGTGCCAGCAGCCAAAACCCATCTAGCACAGATACGCAGTATTTT
TRBJ2-2 TRBV6-1 NA TRBD2 CASSEDPGGNTGELFF TGTGCCAGCAGTGAAGATCCGGGGGGGAACACCGGGGAGCTGTTTTTT
TRBJ1-1 TRBV5-4 NA NA CASSQIRENTEAFF TGTGCCAGCAGCCAGATTCGGGAGAACACTGAAGCTTTCTTT